The rows below give T cell receptor beta chains drawn from one sample of a study of identical twins. TCRdb redid the calling of the 5' RACE reads with MiXCR, one entry per CDR3 protein. The data contain 470,000 or so distinct CDR3 sequences, around 24% of them singletons. The same data also contributed to another study, on T cells expressing NK-cell markers.

Sequences were obtained from CD4+ T cells sorted from blood. Receptors were obtained from a woman aged 18-35 years in good health. Each CDR3 is given with its conserved first and last residue. The D gene is left open where the match is weak. Clone size is shown for a subset of rows, as once, few, many or a class of expanded clone.

J | size | D | V | DNA | CDR3
TRBJ2-7 | few | . | TRBV12-3/TRBV12-4 | TGTGCCAGTGCCTGGAGCTCCTACGAGCAGTACTTC | CASAWSSYEQYF
TRBJ2-5 | . | TRBD2 | TRBV7-9 | TGTGCCAGCAGCTTAGACGGCGGGAGGTTTGAGACCCAGTACTTC | CASSLDGGRFETQYF
TRBJ1-3 | few | . | TRBV6-5 | TGTGCCAGCAGTTACGAAGGACAGGGAAACACCATATATTTT | CASSYEGQGNTIYF
TRBJ2-1 | . | . | TRBV20-1 | TGCAGTGCTCGATGGGTTAATGAGCAGTTCTTC | CSARWVNEQFF
TRBJ1-1 | many | . | TRBV12-3/TRBV12-4 | TGCGCCAGCAGCTTGGCCGAGAACACTGAAGCTTTCTTT | CASSLAENTEAFF
TRBJ2-7 | once | . | TRBV6-2/TRBV6-3 | TGTGCCAGCAGTTACGATTCCTACGACGAGCAGTACTTC | CASSYDSYDEQYF
TRBJ2-1 | few | TRBD2 | TRBV9 | TGTGCCAGCAGCGGGGGACTAGCAAGCAATGAGCAGTTCTTC | CASSGGLASNEQFF
TRBJ2-6 | . | . | TRBV12-3/TRBV12-4 | TGTGCCAGCAGCCGTCTAGCTGGCGGGGCCAACGTCCTGACTTTC | CASSRLAGGANVLTF
TRBJ2-4 | few | TRBD1 | TRBV29-1 | TGCAGCGTTAGGGGAACAGGGGGCCCCAACATTCAGTACTTC | CSVRGTGGPNIQYF
TRBJ1-1 | . | . | TRBV6-2/TRBV6-3 | TGTGCCAGCAGTTACAAACGTTACACTGAAGCTTTCTTT | CASSYKRYTEAFF
TRBJ2-3 | . | TRBD2 | TRBV20-1 | TGCAGTGCTAGGGGACTAGCGACCACTACTAGCACAGATACGCAGTATTTT | CSARGLATTTSTDTQYF
TRBJ2-1 | few | TRBD2 | TRBV5-1 | TGCGCCAGCAGCTTGGACGGACTAGCGGGAGGACGTGAGCAGTTCTTC | CASSLDGLAGGREQFF
TRBJ1-5 | . | . | TRBV5-1 | TGCGCCAGCAGCTTGTTGGGGTCTAGCAATCAGCCCCAGCATTTT | CASSLLGSSNQPQHF
TRBJ2-7 | few | TRBD2 | TRBV12-3/TRBV12-4 | TGTGCCAGCAGTTTACGGGCTAGCGGGGGGTCCTACGAGCAGTACTTC | CASSLRASGGSYEQYF
TRBJ1-1 | . | . | TRBV29-1 | TGCAGCGTCGGGGGAATTGAAGCTTTCTTT | CSVGGIEAFF
TRBJ2-5 | . | . | TRBV11-2 | TGTGCCAGCAGCGGAGGCCGAGAGACCCAGTACTTC | CASSGGRETQYF
TRBJ2-1 | . | . | TRBV20-1 | TGCAGTGCTCGAATTCGGACTCCCCCACTTCTGAAGCAGTTCTTC | CSARIRTPPLLKQFF
TRBJ1-1 | few | TRBD1 | TRBV20-1 | TGCAGTGCTAGTCCCGACAGGGGGCTAGCTTTCTTT | CSASPDRGLAFF
TRBJ2-2 | . | TRBD2 | TRBV5-1 | TGCGCCAGCACGGGACTAGCGGTGAACACCGGGGAGCTGTTTTTT | CASTGLAVNTGELFF
TRBJ1-2 | . | . | TRBV5-1 | TGCGCCAGCCGCCCCTCAGCAGGTTCTAACTATGGCTACACCTTC | CASRPSAGSNYGYTF
TRBJ2-3 | few | . | TRBV5-1 | TGCGCCAGCAGCTTGGGCTCGGGAGTTTGGACAGATACGCAGTATTTT | CASSLGSGVWTDTQYF
TRBJ1-6 | . | . | TRBV12-3/TRBV12-4 | TGTGCCAGCAGTGCCAACAGACCTAATTCACCCCTCCACTTT | CASSANRPNSPLHF
TRBJ1-2 | few | . | TRBV2 | TGTGCCAGCAGAGAGGAACGGCGGAATGGCTACACCTTC | CASREERRNGYTF
TRBJ2-1 | few | TRBD2 | TRBV20-1 | TGCAGTGCTAGACTTGGGGGGGGATACAATGAGCAGTTCTTC | CSARLGGGYNEQFF
TRBJ1-3 | . | TRBD1 | TRBV5-1 | TGCGCCAGCAGCTCAATACCGGGACAGAGCTCTGGAAACACCATATATTTT | CASSSIPGQSSGNTIYF
TRBJ2-3 | . | TRBD2 | TRBV5-1 | TGCGCCAGCAGCTTGGCGGCTAGCGGGAGTTGGGATACGCAGTATTTT | CASSLAASGSWDTQYF
TRBJ2-2 | few | . | TRBV9 | TGTGCCAGCAGCCTCCTCCCGGGGAACACCGGGGAGCTGTTTTTT | CASSLLPGNTGELFF
TRBJ2-3 | . | . | TRBV7-8 | TGTGCCAGCAGGGGGGGTCGCACAGATACGCAGTATTTT | CASRGGRTDTQYF
TRBJ2-7 | . | . | TRBV21-1 | TGTGCCAGCAGCAAAGGACAGGGGGCGAGCGTGTCCAGCGAGCAGTACTTC | CASSKGQGASVSSEQYF
TRBJ2-4 | . | . | TRBV7-9 | TGTGCCAGCAGCTTACAGCCAGGACCACAGTACTTC | CASSLQPGPQYF
TRBJ1-1 | few | . | TRBV12-3/TRBV12-4 | TGTGCCAGCACCGGCAGGGTCGGAACTGAAGCTTTCTTT | CASTGRVGTEAFF
TRBJ1-1 | few | . | TRBV29-1 | TGCAGCGTGGAGGCGGGGAGAGCTTTCTTT | CSVEAGRAFF
TRBJ1-1 | few | . | TRBV29-1 | TGCAGCGTTGTGGTGAGCGGCTATGAAATGAACACTGAAGCTTTCTTT | CSVVVSGYEMNTEAFF
TRBJ2-2 | . | TRBD1 | TRBV2 | TGTACCTTCAGTTTGCCCCTCTACAGGGGGCGGGACACCGGGGAGCTGTTTTTT | CTFSLPLYRGRDTGELFF
TRBJ2-1 | few | . | TRBV20-1 | TGCAGTGCTAGTACCCCCTGGGTGGGGAATGAGCAGTTCTTC | CSASTPWVGNEQFF
TRBJ1-5 | . | . | TRBV10-3 | TGTGCCATCAGTGAGGAGTTCAATCAGCCCCAGCATTTT | CAISEEFNQPQHF
TRBJ1-1 | few | TRBD1 | TRBV5-1 | TGCGCCAGCACCGATACAGGGGGTAGTGATGAAGCTTTCTTT | CASTDTGGSDEAFF
TRBJ2-4 | few | TRBD2 | TRBV6-5 | TGTGCCAGCAGTTTTCTTAGCGGGGACGGTTTCGGGAAAAACATTCAGTACTTC | CASSFLSGDGFGKNIQYF
TRBJ2-7 | . | . | TRBV5-1 | TGCGCCAGCAGACATTCACAGTACTACTACGAGCAGTACTTC | CASRHSQYYYEQYF
TRBJ2-6 | . | . | TRBV2 | TGTGCCAGCCTGAACGAGGCTGGGGCCAACGTTCTGACTTTC | CASLNEAGANVLTF
TRBJ1-5 | few | TRBD1 | TRBV12-3/TRBV12-4 | TGTGCCAGCAGTTTCAGGACAGGTCGCAATCAGCCCCAGCATTTT | CASSFRTGRNQPQHF
TRBJ2-7 | . | . | TRBV18 | TGTGCCAGCTCTCCGGTGGGGCCAGGGTCAGCCGAGCAGTACTTC | CASSPVGPGSAEQYF
TRBJ2-1 | . | . | TRBV18 | TGTGCCAGCTCACCAGGGGGGGCCAACTACAATGAGCAGTTCTTC | CASSPGGANYNEQFF
TRBJ2-3 | . | TRBD2 | TRBV5-1 | TGCGCCAGCAGCCAGGGACTAGCCGGCGGCACAGATACGCAGTATTTT | CASSQGLAGGTDTQYF
TRBJ2-1 | few | TRBD2 | TRBV5-1 | TGCGCCAGCAGCCCCGGGACTAGCTCTGACAATGAGCAGTTCTTC | CASSPGTSSDNEQFF
TRBJ2-1 | . | TRBD2 | TRBV7-6 | TGTGCCAGCAGCTTAGCCGGGACTAATCATGAGCAGTTCTTC | CASSLAGTNHEQFF
TRBJ1-2 | . | . | TRBV5-5 | TGTGCCAGCAGCTTGGCAGCGTCGGGGGGAGGTGGCTACACCTTC | CASSLAASGGGGYTF
TRBJ2-7 | . | . | TRBV6-5 | TGTGCCAGCAGTTACGGGCCCGGGATGGGGGAGCAGTACTTC | CASSYGPGMGEQYF
TRBJ2-1 | many | TRBD1 | TRBV7-7 | TGTGCCAGCAGCTTAACCCGGGACAGGGGTAATGAGCAGTTCTTC | CASSLTRDRGNEQFF